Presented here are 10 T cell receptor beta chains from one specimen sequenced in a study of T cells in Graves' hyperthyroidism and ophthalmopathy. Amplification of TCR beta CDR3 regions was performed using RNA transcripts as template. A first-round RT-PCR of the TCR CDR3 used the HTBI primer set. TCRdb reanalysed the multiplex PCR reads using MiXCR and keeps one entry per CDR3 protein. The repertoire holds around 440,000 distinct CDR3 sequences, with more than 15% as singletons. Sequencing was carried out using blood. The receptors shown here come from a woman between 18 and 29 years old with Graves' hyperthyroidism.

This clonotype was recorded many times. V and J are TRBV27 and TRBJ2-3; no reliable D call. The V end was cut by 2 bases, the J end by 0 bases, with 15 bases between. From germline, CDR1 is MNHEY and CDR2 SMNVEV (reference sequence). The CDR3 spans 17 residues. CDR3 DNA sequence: TGTGCCAGCAGTTTACGGTCCCCTGGGATCAGCACAGATACGCAGTATTTT. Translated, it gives CASSLRSPGISTDTQYF.

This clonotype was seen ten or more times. The CDR3, as DNA: TGTGCCAGCAGTCTCCGGAATAATTCACCCCTCCACTTT. Encoded protein: CASSLRNNSPLHF. The chain uses TRBV11-2 and TRBJ1-6; D gene uncertain. Per germline, CDR1 SGHAT and CDR2 FQNNGV. This CDR3 has 13 amino acids. The germline V and J ends were trimmed by 6 bases and 5 bases, with 8 bases remaining between them.

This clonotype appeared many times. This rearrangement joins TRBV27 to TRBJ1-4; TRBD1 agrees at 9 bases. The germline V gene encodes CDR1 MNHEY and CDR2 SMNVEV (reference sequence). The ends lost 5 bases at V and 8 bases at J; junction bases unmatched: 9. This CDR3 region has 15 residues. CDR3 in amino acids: CASSPTGGLNEKLFF. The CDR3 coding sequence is TGTGCCAGCAGTCCGACAGGGGGTCTTAACGAAAAACTGTTTTTT.

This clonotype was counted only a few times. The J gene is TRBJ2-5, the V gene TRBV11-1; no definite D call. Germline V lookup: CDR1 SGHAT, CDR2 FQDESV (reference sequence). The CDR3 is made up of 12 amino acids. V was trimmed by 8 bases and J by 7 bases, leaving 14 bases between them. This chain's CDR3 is CASGSIVGTQYF. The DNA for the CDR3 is TGTGCCAGCGGCTCCATCGTGGGGACCCAGTACTTC.

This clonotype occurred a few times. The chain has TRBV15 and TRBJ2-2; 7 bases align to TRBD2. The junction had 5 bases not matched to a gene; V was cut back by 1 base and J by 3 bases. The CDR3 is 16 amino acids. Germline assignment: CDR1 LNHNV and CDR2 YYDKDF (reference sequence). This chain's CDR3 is CATSRVGGFYTGELFF. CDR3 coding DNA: TGTGCCACCAGCAGAGTGGGGGGGTTCTACACCGGGGAGCTGTTTTTT. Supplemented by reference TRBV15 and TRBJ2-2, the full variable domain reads DAMVIQNPRYQVTQFGKPVTLSCSQTLNHNVMYWYQQKSSQAPKLLFHYYDKDFNNEADTPDNFQSRRPNTSFCFLDIRSPGLGDTAMYLCATSRVGGFYTGELFFGEGSRLTVL.

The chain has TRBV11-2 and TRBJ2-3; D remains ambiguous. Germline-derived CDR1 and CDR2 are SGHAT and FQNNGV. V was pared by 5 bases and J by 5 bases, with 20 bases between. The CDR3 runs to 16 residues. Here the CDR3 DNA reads TGTGCCAGCAGCCCCTGGAGCTTGGCGACACAAGATACGCAGTATTTT. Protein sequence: CASSPWSLATQDTQYF.

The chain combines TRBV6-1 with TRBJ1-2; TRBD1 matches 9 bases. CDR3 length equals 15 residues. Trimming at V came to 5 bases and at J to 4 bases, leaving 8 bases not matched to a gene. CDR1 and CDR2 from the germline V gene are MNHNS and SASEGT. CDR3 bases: TGTGCCAGCAGTCCCGGGACAGGGTGGACCTATGGCTACACCTTC. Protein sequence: CASSPGTGWTYGYTF.

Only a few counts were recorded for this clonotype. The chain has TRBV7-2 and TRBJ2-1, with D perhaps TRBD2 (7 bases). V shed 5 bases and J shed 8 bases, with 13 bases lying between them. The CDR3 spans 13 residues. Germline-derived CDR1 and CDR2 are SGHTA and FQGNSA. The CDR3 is CASSQGGADEQFF. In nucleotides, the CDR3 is TGTGCCAGCAGCCAAGGGGGGGCCGATGAGCAGTTCTTC.

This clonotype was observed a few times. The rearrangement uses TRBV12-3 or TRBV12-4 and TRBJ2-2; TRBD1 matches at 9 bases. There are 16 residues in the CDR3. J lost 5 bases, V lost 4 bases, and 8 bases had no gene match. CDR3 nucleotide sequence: TGTGCCAGCAGTTCCACCGGGACAGGGAGAACCGGGGAGCTGTTTTTT. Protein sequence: CASSSTGTGRTGELFF.

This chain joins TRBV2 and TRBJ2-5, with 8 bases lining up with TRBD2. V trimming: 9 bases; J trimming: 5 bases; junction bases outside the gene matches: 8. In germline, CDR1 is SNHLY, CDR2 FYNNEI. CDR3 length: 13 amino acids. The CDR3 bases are TGTGCCAGACGCGGACTAGCTGCGGAGACCCAGTACTTC. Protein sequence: CARRGLAAETQYF.